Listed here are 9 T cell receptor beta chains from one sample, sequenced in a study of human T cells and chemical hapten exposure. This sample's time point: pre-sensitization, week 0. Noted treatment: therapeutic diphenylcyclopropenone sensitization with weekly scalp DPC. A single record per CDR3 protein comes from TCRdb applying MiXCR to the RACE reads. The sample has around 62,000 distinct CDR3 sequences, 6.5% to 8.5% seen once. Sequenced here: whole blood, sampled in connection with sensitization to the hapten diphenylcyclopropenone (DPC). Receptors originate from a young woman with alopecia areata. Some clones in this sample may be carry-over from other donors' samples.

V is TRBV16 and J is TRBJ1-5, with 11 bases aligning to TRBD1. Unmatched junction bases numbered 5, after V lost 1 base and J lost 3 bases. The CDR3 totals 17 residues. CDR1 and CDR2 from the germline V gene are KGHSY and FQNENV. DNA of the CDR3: TGTGCCAGCAGCCAATATGGGACAGGGGGTCCCAATCAGCCCCAGCATTTT. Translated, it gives CASSQYGTGGPNQPQHF.

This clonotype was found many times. CDR3 protein: CASSLPNVYGYTF. The DNA of the CDR3 is TGTGCCAGCAGCCTTCCCAACGTCTATGGCTACACCTTC. The gene calls are TRBV7-9 and TRBJ1-2; D not resolved. This CDR3 contains 13 residues. V dropped 5 bases and J dropped 4 bases, with 11 bases sitting between them. CDR1 and CDR2 (germline): SEHNR, FQNEAQ (reference sequence). Drawing the rest from reference TRBV7-9 and TRBJ1-2, the complete variable domain is DTGVSQNPRHKITKRGQNVTFRCDPISEHNRLYWYRQTLGQGPEFLTYFQNEAQLEKSRLLSDRFSAERPKGSFSTLEIQRTEQGDSAMYLCASSLPNVYGYTFGSGTRLTVV.

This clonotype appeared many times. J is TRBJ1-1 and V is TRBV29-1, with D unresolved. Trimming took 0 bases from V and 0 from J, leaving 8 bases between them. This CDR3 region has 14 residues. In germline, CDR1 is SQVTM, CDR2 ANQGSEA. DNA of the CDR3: TGCAGCGTTGAAGACGTAGGCATGAACACTGAAGCTTTCTTT. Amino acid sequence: CSVEDVGMNTEAFF.

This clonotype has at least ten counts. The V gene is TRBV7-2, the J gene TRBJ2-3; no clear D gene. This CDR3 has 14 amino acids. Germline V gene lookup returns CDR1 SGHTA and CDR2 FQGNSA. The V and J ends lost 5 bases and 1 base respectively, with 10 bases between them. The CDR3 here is CASSLRARTDTQYF. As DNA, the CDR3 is TGTGCCAGCAGCCTCCGGGCCCGCACAGATACGCAGTATTTT.

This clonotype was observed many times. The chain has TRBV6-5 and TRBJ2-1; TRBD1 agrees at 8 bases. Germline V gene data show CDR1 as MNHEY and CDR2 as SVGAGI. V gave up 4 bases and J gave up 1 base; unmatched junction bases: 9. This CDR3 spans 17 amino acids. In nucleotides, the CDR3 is TGTGCCAGCAGTTGGTCCCTGGACAGGGTGTCCTACAATGAGCAGTTCTTC. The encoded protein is CASSWSLDRVSYNEQFF.

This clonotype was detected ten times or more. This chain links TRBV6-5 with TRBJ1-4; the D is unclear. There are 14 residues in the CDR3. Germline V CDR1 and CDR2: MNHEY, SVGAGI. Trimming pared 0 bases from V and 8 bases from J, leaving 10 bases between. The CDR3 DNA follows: TGTGCCAGCAGTTACTCGGTAACTAGAGAAAAACTGTTTTTT. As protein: CASSYSVTREKLFF.

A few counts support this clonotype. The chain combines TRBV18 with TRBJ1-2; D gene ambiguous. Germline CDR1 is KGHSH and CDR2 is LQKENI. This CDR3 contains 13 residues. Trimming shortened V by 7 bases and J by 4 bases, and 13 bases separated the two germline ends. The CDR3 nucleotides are TGTGCCAGCTTTAGGTCAGCCGGCTATGGCTACACCTTC. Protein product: CASFRSAGYGYTF.

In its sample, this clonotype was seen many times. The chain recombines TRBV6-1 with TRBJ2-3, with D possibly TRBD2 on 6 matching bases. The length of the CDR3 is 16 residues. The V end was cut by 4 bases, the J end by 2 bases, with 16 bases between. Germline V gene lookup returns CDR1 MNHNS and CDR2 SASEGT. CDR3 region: CASSAWRGQTTDTQYF. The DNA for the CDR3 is TGTGCCAGCAGTGCATGGCGGGGCCAAACCACAGATACGCAGTATTTT.

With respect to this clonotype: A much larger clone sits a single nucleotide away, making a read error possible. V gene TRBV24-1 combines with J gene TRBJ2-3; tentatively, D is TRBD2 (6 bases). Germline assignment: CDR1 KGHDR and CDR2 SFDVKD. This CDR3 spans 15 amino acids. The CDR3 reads CVTSEGGSNTDTQYF. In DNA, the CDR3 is TGTGTCACCAGCGAAGGAGGGTCTAACACAGATACGCAGTATTTT.